The T cell receptor (beta chain) under discussion was sequenced for a study of T cell changes during pregnancy in multiple sclerosis. TCRdb's copy holds only in-frame clones and misses some; the assay was immunoSEQ multiplex PCR. The sample includes around 130,000 clones, roughly 96% seen only once; the top ten take over 0.35%. CDR3 length: 16 amino acids. Per the germline V gene, CDR1 is PRHDT and CDR2 is FYEKMQ (reference sequence). The V gene end was trimmed by 5 bases and the J gene end by 0 bases; junction bases not matched to a gene: 3. The source material was peripheral blood, sampled after pregnancy. The sequence was collected from a female donor with multiple sclerosis, enrolled in a pregnancy study. This chain joins TRBV13 and TRBJ2-1; 11 nucleotides match TRBD2. Written as DNA, the CDR3 is TGTGCCAGCAGCCCTAGCGGGAGGAACTCCTACAATGAGCAGTTCTTC. Its translation: CASSPSGRNSYNEQFF.